Listed below are T cell receptor beta chains from one sample, sequenced in a study of blood T cell repertoires in COVID-19. TCRdb's copy holds only in-frame clones and misses some; the assay was immunoSEQ multiplex PCR. The sample shows roughly 160,000 clones, about 85% of them seen only once. The sequencing input was peripheral blood. The receptors come from an elderly man with COVID-19, enrolled during active disease. Each CDR3 is given with its conserved first and last residue. D genes are given only for firm matches. Not all rows give a size; the values are once, few, many and, for expanded clones, a class.

TRBJ2-3	.	TRBD2	TRBV4-2	TGTGCCAGCAGCCGTAACCCTAGCGGGGGATCCGATACGCAGTATTTT	CASSRNPSGGSDTQYF
TRBJ1-1	.	.	TRBV28	TGTGCCAGCAGCAAGACAGGAGTGAACACTGAAGCTTTCTTT	CASSKTGVNTEAFF
TRBJ1-5	.	.	TRBV5-6	TGTGCCAGCAGCTCAGGGTACAATCAGCCCCAGCATTTT	CASSSGYNQPQHF
TRBJ1-2	.	TRBD1	TRBV29-1	TGCAGCGTTGGTGGGGACAGGGCCTATGGCTACACCTTC	CSVGGDRAYGYTF
TRBJ1-1	.	.	TRBV18	TGTGCCAGCTCATCAGACAGTTACACTGAAGCTTTCTTT	CASSSDSYTEAFF
TRBJ2-3	.	.	TRBV10-3	TGTGCCATCAAAGGAGCAGATACGCAGTATTTT	CAIKGADTQYF
TRBJ2-1	.	TRBD1	TRBV7-2	TGTGCCAGCAGCATAGACAGGGGCTCCTACAATGAGCAGTTCTTC	CASSIDRGSYNEQFF
TRBJ1-4	.	.	TRBV7-2	TGTGCCAGCAGCTTCCGACAGTTTAATGAAAAACTGTTTTTT	CASSFRQFNEKLFF
TRBJ2-6	.	.	TRBV19	TGTGCCACATACAACTGGGGCACTGGGGCCAACGTCCTGACTTTC	CATYNWGTGANVLTF
TRBJ2-1	.	TRBD2	TRBV29-1	TGCAGCGTAGTGGGACTAGCGGGGATGCCGTCCTACAATGAGCAGTTCTTC	CSVVGLAGMPSYNEQFF
TRBJ2-1	.	TRBD2	TRBV2	TGTGCCAGCTCGGGGGGTTCCTACAATGAGCAGTTCTTC	CASSGGSYNEQFF
TRBJ1-1	.	.	TRBV29-1	TGCAGCGCTGACAGCGCCAACACTGAAGCTTTCTTT	CSADSANTEAFF
TRBJ1-3	few	.	TRBV25-1	TGTGCCAGCAGCCTGGGCCAGTACTCTGGAAACACCATATATTTT	CASSLGQYSGNTIYF
TRBJ2-2	.	TRBD2	TRBV3-1/TRBV3-2	TGTGCCAGCAGCCTAGGAGGCGGGAGTCTCACCGGGGAGCTGTTTTTT	CASSLGGGSLTGELFF
TRBJ1-4	once	.	TRBV3-1/TRBV3-2	TGTGCCAGCAGCCAAGCGGGGCGGGGTAAGGAAAAACTGTTTTTT	CASSQAGRGKEKLFF
TRBJ1-6	few	.	TRBV27	TGTGCCAGCAGTTTCTCTAATTCACCCCTCCACTTT	CASSFSNSPLHF
TRBJ2-5	.	TRBD1	TRBV5-1	TGCGCCAGCAGCTTGGGTCTCGGGACAGGGGAGGAGACCCAGTACTTC	CASSLGLGTGEETQYF
TRBJ1-1	.	TRBD1	TRBV3-1/TRBV3-2	TGTGCCAGCAGCCCCCGACAGGGGGGGAACACTGAAGCTTTCTTT	CASSPRQGGNTEAFF